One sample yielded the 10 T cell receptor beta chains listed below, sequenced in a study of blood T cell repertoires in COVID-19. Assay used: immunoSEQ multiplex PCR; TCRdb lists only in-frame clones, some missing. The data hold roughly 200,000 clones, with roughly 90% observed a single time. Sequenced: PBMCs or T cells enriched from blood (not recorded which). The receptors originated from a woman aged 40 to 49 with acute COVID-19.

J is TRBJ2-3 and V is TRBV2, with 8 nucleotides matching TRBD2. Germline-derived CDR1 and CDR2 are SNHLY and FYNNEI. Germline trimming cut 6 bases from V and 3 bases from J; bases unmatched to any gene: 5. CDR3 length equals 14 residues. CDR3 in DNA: TGTGCCAGCAGCAACCGGGGGGGTACAGATACGCAGTATTTT. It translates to CASSNRGGTDTQYF.

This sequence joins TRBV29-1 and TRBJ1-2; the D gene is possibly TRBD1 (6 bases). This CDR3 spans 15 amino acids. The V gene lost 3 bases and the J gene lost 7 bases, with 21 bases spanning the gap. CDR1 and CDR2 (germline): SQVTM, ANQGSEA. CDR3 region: CSVESRGARDSGYTF. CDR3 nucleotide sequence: TGCAGCGTTGAGAGCCGGGGGGCTCGAGATAGTGGCTACACCTTC.

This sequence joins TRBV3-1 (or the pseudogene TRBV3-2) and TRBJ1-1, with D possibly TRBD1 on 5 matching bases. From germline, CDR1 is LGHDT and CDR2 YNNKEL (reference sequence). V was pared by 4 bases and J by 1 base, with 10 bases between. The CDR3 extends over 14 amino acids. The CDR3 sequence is CASSRGTANTEAFF. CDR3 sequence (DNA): TGTGCCAGCAGCCGCGGGACGGCGAACACTGAAGCTTTCTTT.

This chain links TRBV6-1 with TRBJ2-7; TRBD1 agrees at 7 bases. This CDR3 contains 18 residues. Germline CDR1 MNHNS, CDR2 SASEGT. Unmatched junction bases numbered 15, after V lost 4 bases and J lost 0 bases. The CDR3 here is CASSVWGFGGQSSYEQYV. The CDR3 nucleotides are TGTGCCAGCAGTGTTTGGGGGTTTGGGGGACAGAGCTCCTACGAGCAGTACGTC.

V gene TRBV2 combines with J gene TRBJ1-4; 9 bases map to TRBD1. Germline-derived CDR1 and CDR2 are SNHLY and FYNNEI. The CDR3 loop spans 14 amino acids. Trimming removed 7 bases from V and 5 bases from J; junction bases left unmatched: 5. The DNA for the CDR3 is TGTGCCAGCAATGCACAGGGGGCGAATGAAAAACTGTTTTTT. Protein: CASNAQGANEKLFF. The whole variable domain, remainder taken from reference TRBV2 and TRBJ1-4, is EPEVTQTPSHQVTQMGQEVILRCVPISNHLYFYWYRQILGQKVEFLVSFYNNEISEKSEIFDDQFSVERPDGSNFTLKIRSTKLEDSAMYFCASNAQGANEKLFFGSGTQLSVL.

This CDR3 reads CASSKRQGVGEKLFF. The DNA for the CDR3 is TGTGCCAGTAGTAAGCGACAGGGCGTCGGAGAAAAACTGTTTTTT. This chain joins TRBV19 and TRBJ1-4; 7 nucleotides agree with TRBD1. The CDR3 is made up of 15 amino acids. Trimming cost V 4 bases and J 8 bases; bases outside gene matches: 10. Germline CDR1 LNHDA, CDR2 SQIVND (reference sequence).

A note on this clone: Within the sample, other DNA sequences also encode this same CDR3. CDR3 in DNA: TGTGCCAGCAGTCCGACAGGGAACACTGAAGCTTTCTTT. This translates into CASSPTGNTEAFF. The genes are TRBV12-3 or TRBV12-4 and TRBJ1-1, with D perhaps TRBD1 (6 bases). Trimming left V 5 bases short and J 1 base short, with 8 bases between. There are 13 residues in the CDR3.

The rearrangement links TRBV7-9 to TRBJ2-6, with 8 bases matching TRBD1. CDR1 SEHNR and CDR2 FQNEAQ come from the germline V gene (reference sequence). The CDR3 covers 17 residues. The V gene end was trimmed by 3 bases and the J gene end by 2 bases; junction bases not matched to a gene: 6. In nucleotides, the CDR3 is TGTGCCAGCAGCTTCAGGGGGCCGAGTACTGGGGCCAACGTCCTGACTTTC. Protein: CASSFRGPSTGANVLTF. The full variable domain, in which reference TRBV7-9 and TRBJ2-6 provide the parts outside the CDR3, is DTGVSQNPRHKITKRGQNVTFRCDPISEHNRLYWYRQTLGQGPEFLTYFQNEAQLEKSRLLSDRFSAERPKGSFSTLEIQRTEQGDSAMYLCASSFRGPSTGANVLTFGAGSRLTVL.

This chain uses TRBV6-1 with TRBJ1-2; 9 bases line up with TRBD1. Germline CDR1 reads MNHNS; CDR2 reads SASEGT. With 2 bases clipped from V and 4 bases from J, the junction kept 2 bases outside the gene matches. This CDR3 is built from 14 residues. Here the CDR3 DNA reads TGTGCCAGCAGTGAAATGGGACAGGGCTATGGCTACACCTTC. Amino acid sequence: CASSEMGQGYGYTF.

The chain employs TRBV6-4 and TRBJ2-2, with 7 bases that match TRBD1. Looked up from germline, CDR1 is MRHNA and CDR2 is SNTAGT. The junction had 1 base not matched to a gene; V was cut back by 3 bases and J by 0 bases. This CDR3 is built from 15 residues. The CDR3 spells CASSDGQANTGELFF. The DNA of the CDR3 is TGTGCCAGCAGTGATGGACAGGCGAACACCGGGGAGCTGTTTTTT.